A single sample gave rise to the 28 T cell receptor beta chains below, sequenced in a study of blood T cell repertoires in COVID-19. Some clones are missing from TCRdb's copy, which holds only in-frame ones; the method was immunoSEQ multiplex PCR. In the table there are about 270,000 clones, around nine tenths of which are singletons. Sample: peripheral blood. The receptors stem from a woman in her 70s with COVID-19, enrolled during active disease.

The chain employs TRBV7-2 and TRBJ2-7; tentative D call: TRBD1 (6 bases). The CDR3 length is 14 residues. Per germline, CDR1 SGHTA and CDR2 FQGNSA. V lost 2 bases to trimming and J lost 7 bases, with 15 bases between them. The CDR3 is CASSLRDIAGEQYF. DNA of the CDR3: TGTGCCAGCAGCTTAAGGGACATAGCAGGAGAGCAGTACTTC.

This rearrangement joins TRBV5-1 to TRBJ2-3, with 10 positions matching TRBD2. The ends lost 0 bases at V and 2 bases at J; junction bases unmatched: 6. CDR3 length equals 17 residues. Germline loops: CDR1 SGHRS, CDR2 YFSETQ. This chain's CDR3 is CASSLGLAGADTDTQYF. CDR3 nucleotide sequence: TGCGCCAGCAGCTTGGGGCTAGCGGGGGCTGACACAGATACGCAGTATTTT.

V is TRBV7-9 and J is TRBJ2-3; D possibly corresponds to TRBD1 (7 bases). V was clipped by 4 bases and J by 2 bases, with 13 bases between them. Looked up from germline, CDR1 is SEHNR and CDR2 is FQNEAQ (reference sequence). The CDR3 length is 15 residues. The CDR3 here is CASSSQGGFTDTQYF. The DNA of the CDR3 is TGTGCCAGCAGCTCTCAGGGGGGATTCACAGATACGCAGTATTTT. The whole variable domain, filled in from reference TRBV7-9 and TRBJ2-3, reads DTGVSQNPRHKITKRGQNVTFRCDPISEHNRLYWYRQTLGQGPEFLTYFQNEAQLEKSRLLSDRFSAERPKGSFSTLEIQRTEQGDSAMYLCASSSQGGFTDTQYFGPGTRLTVL.

V and J are TRBV6-5 and TRBJ2-7; TRBD1 matches at 7 bases. J was trimmed by 3 bases and V by 6 bases; bases with no gene match: 11. Germline-derived CDR1 and CDR2 are MNHEY and SVGAGI. The CDR3 consists of 15 residues. CDR3 in DNA: TGTGCCAGCAGGACACAGGGGACGCAGTTCTACGAGCAGTACTTC. Translation gives CASRTQGTQFYEQYF.

In DNA form, the CDR3 reads TGCAGTGCTAGTACAGGGAGAAACTACGAGCAGTACTTC. Encoded protein: CSASTGRNYEQYF. This chain connects TRBV20-1 to TRBJ2-7; D possibly corresponds to TRBD1 (6 bases). The CDR3 is made up of 13 amino acids. CDR1 and CDR2 from the germline V gene are DFQATT and SNEGSKA (reference sequence). V lost 3 bases and J 3 bases, leaving 12 bases between the germline ends.

The V gene is TRBV12-5, the J gene TRBJ1-1; D ambiguous. Germline V lookup: CDR1 LGHNT, CDR2 FRNRAP. This CDR3 spans 12 amino acids. V was trimmed by 5 bases and J by 8 bases, leaving 12 bases between them. CDR3 loop: CASGTHFLEAFF. CDR3 in DNA: TGTGCTAGTGGTACCCACTTTCTGGAAGCTTTCTTT.

The chain uses TRBV30 and TRBJ2-7, with 12 positions matching TRBD2. From germline, CDR1 is GTSNPN and CDR2 SVGIG (reference sequence). J lost 11 bases, V lost 4 bases, and 3 bases had no gene match. The CDR3 contains 11 residues. The CDR3, as DNA: TGTGCCTGGACTAGCGGGGGGGCCAAGTACTTC. It is translated as CAWTSGGAKYF.

This clone came up once. The rearrangement uses TRBV19 and TRBJ1-2; weak D call: TRBD1 (5 bases). Germline values: CDR1 LNHDA, CDR2 SQIVND (reference sequence). This CDR3 region has 15 residues. Deletions cut 1 base from V and 4 bases from J, with 13 bases between. The CDR3 DNA follows: TGTGCCAGTAGTATAGCTAAGACAGTTGGCTATGGCTACACCTTC. It specifies CASSIAKTVGYGYTF.

The V call is TRBV7-3, the J call TRBJ2-7; TRBD2 is a possible D gene (7 bases). Germline-derived CDR1 and CDR2 are SGHTA and FQGTGA. CDR3 length: 18 amino acids. The V end lost 3 bases, the J end lost 2 bases, and 23 bases lay between the germline ends. The CDR3 sequence: CASSFKPPGQRETYEQYF. The CDR3 DNA reads TGTGCCAGCAGCTTCAAGCCACCCGGACAGCGGGAAACCTACGAGCAGTACTTC.

The chain employs TRBV7-2 and TRBJ2-7; 8 bases agree with TRBD2. The CDR3 totals 14 residues. V dropped 3 bases and J dropped 5; count of bases not matched to a gene: 6. Germline values: CDR1 SGHTA, CDR2 FQGNSA. The CDR3 DNA reads TGTGCCAGCAGCTTTGGACTAGCTTGGGACGAGCAGTACTTC. This gives the protein CASSFGLAWDEQYF.

This clone was detected only once. This chain joins TRBV19 and TRBJ2-7; the D gene is possibly TRBD2 (6 bases). Per the germline V gene, CDR1 is LNHDA and CDR2 is SQIVND (reference sequence). Trimming pared 4 bases from V and 0 bases from J, leaving 16 bases between. The CDR3 loop spans 16 amino acids. The CDR3 region is CASSNSVGRSSYEQYF. The CDR3 DNA is TGTGCCAGTAGTAACTCCGTAGGGAGGAGCTCCTACGAGCAGTACTTC.

V gene TRBV21-1 combines with J gene TRBJ2-7; the D call TRBD1 from the table was never checked on the DNA. TRBV21-1 is a pseudogene locus. There are 15 residues in the CDR3. CDR3 region: CASSTGHRRKWEQYF. CDR3 bases: TGTGCCAGCAGCACGGGACACCGGAGGAAGTGGGAGCAGTACTTC.

The rearrangement joins TRBV27 to TRBJ1-2; TRBD1 matches at 10 bases. This CDR3 has 16 residues. CDR1 is MNHEY and CDR2 is SMNVEV in the germline V gene (reference sequence). Trimming took 3 bases from V and 6 from J; bases not matched to a gene: 10. The CDR3 DNA follows: TGTGCCAGCAGTTTTAACCCTATCGGGACAGGGGATGGCTACACCTTC. Its translation: CASSFNPIGTGDGYTF.

The chain links TRBV19 to TRBJ1-5, with 9 bases that match TRBD1. CDR3 length: 16 amino acids. CDR1 and CDR2 (germline): LNHDA, SQIVND (reference sequence). The J segment lost 4 bases and the V segment lost 5 bases, leaving 9 bases of the junction unmatched. DNA for the CDR3: TGTGCCAGTAGTTTCCCGTTGGGACAGGGTAATCAGCCCCAGCATTTT. This codes for CASSFPLGQGNQPQHF.

V is TRBV19 and J is TRBJ2-5; D possibly corresponds to TRBD1 (6 bases). Per the germline V gene, CDR1 is LNHDA and CDR2 is SQIVND (reference sequence). CDR3 length: 13 amino acids. V lost 7 bases to trimming and J lost 4 bases, with 13 bases between them. The CDR3 spells CASTGTPVETQYF. In DNA, the CDR3 is TGTGCCAGTACCGGGACACCCGTAGAGACCCAGTACTTC.

The chain links TRBV2 to TRBJ2-5; TRBD1 might be the D (6 bases). The V end lost 4 bases, the J end lost 2 bases, and 11 bases lay between the germline ends. The CDR3 has 14 amino acids. Germline V CDR1 and CDR2: SNHLY, FYNNEI. CDR3 nucleotides: TGTGCCAGCAGTGCGGACAGCGCTCAAGAGACCCAGTACTTC. Encoded protein: CASSADSAQETQYF. The variable domain in full, with the rest retrieved from reference TRBV2 and TRBJ2-5, is EPEVTQTPSHQVTQMGQEVILRCVPISNHLYFYWYRQILGQKVEFLVSFYNNEISEKSEIFDDQFSVERPDGSNFTLKIRSTKLEDSAMYFCASSADSAQETQYFGPGTRLLVL.

The chain recombines TRBV5-1 with TRBJ2-7; TRBD1 aligns across 9 bases. J lost 3 bases, V lost 0 bases, and 10 bases had no gene match. CDR3 size: 17 residues. Germline V gene data show CDR1 as SGHRS and CDR2 as YFSETQ. The CDR3, as DNA: TGCGCCAGCAGCTTGGCCGAGGACAGGGGATTAAACTACGAGCAGTACTTC. Translated, it gives CASSLAEDRGLNYEQYF.

The chain is built from TRBV27 and TRBJ2-7; 7 positions match TRBD1. J was trimmed by 0 bases and V by 3 bases; bases with no gene match: 8. The CDR3 sequence is 16 residues long. Germline CDR1 is MNHEY and CDR2 is SMNVEV (reference sequence). Here the CDR3 reads CASSFKPAGGSYEQYF. The CDR3 DNA reads TGTGCCAGCAGTTTCAAACCGGCAGGGGGCTCCTACGAGCAGTACTTC.

The chain employs TRBV24-1 and TRBJ1-1, with D maybe TRBD1 (6 bases). This CDR3 has 15 residues. With 6 bases removed from V and 1 base from J, the gap between germline ends came to 14 bases. CDR1 and CDR2 from the germline V gene are KGHDR and SFDVKD. The CDR3, as DNA: TGTGCCACCAGTACAGGGCGTCTAGGGAACACTGAAGCTTTCTTT. This translates into CATSTGRLGNTEAFF.

The genes are TRBV5-1 and TRBJ2-7; 9 nucleotides match TRBD1. The CDR3 runs to 14 residues. Trimming at V came to 4 bases and at J to 7 bases, leaving 9 bases not matched to a gene. In germline, CDR1 is SGHRS, CDR2 YFSETQ. The CDR3 bases are TGCGCCAGCAGCCAACAGGGGGCGCTTTATGAGCAGTACTTC. Translating gives CASSQQGALYEQYF.

The chain carries TRBV12-3 or TRBV12-4 and TRBJ1-1; D is ambiguous. V shed 7 bases and J shed 6 bases, with 12 bases lying between them. The length of the CDR3 is 12 residues. The CDR3: CASTPDWAEAFF. The CDR3 DNA follows: TGTGCCAGCACCCCGGACTGGGCTGAAGCTTTCTTT.

The chain carries TRBV5-1 and TRBJ1-4; D remains unclear. The germline V gene has CDR1 SGHRS and CDR2 YFSETQ. Between the trimmed V and J ends, which lost 5 bases and 4 bases, there was a span of 24 bases. This CDR3 has 18 amino acids. The CDR3 DNA reads as TGCGCCAGCAGTACACTCCCCCCGGACTACAATTATAATGAAAAACTGTTTTTT. Translation: CASSTLPPDYNYNEKLFF.

This chain's CDR3 is CASSGGQGEGGYTF. The CDR3 DNA is TGTGCCAGCAGCGGGGGACAGGGAGAGGGAGGCTACACCTTC. The chain recombines TRBV5-5 with TRBJ1-2; TRBD1 matches at 9 bases. Germline loops: CDR1 SGHKS, CDR2 YYEKEE (reference sequence). Losses at the gene ends were 4 bases for V and 8 bases for J; bases not matched to a gene: 9. The CDR3 contains 14 residues. The full variable domain, rest sourced from reference TRBV5-5 and TRBJ1-2, is DAGVTQSPTHLIKTRGQQVTLRCSPISGHKSVSWYQQVLGQGPQFIFQYYEKEERGRGNFPDRFSARQFPNYSSELNVNALLLGDSALYLCASSGGQGEGGYTFGSGTRLTVV.

The chain links TRBV6-5 to TRBJ2-2; 8 bases align to TRBD1. CDR3 length: 16 amino acids. From germline, CDR1 is MNHEY and CDR2 SVGAGI. Trimming cost V 3 bases and J 1 base; bases outside gene matches: 4. The CDR3 sequence: CASSYRTGKNTGELFF. The CDR3, as DNA: TGTGCCAGCAGTTATCGGACAGGGAAGAACACCGGGGAGCTGTTTTTT.

This chain joins TRBV7-9 and TRBJ2-1; 11 positions agree with TRBD2. CDR1 and CDR2 from the germline V gene are SEHNR and FQNEAQ (reference sequence). The V and J ends lost 5 bases and 9 bases, in that order; junction bases with no gene match: 12. CDR3 length: 16 residues. The CDR3 DNA sequence: TGTGCCAGCAGCCCTGGGACTAGCGGTCTAAGCACTGAGCAGTTCTTC. Its protein is CASSPGTSGLSTEQFF.

This clone has a single count. This chain uses TRBV5-1 with TRBJ2-3; D might be TRBD2 (6 bases). This CDR3 contains 14 residues. Germline assignment: CDR1 SGHRS and CDR2 YFSETQ. V shed 4 bases and J shed 3 bases, with 12 bases lying between them. CDR3 loop: CASSQGLVTDTQYF. In DNA form, the CDR3 reads TGCGCCAGCAGCCAGGGACTCGTAACAGATACGCAGTATTTT.

V usage is TRBV27 and J usage is TRBJ2-3; 12 bases agree with TRBD2. J gave up 5 bases and V 6 bases, and 9 bases lay outside the gene matches. The CDR3 is 16 amino acids. Per germline, CDR1 MNHEY and CDR2 SMNVEV (reference sequence). The CDR3: CASSLLAGGPRDTQYF. In DNA, the CDR3 is TGTGCCAGCAGCCTCCTAGCGGGGGGGCCGAGAGATACGCAGTATTTT.

This clone came up once. The rearrangement links TRBV18 to TRBJ1-1, with D tentatively TRBD1 (6 bases). Germline V gives CDR1 KGHSH, CDR2 LQKENI. V gave up 6 bases and J gave up 4 bases, with 15 bases separating them. The CDR3 spans 14 residues. DNA for the CDR3: TGTGCCAGCTCTTCGACAGGAGGCGCCACTGAAGCTTTCTTT. It is translated as CASSSTGGATEAFF. Together with reference TRBV18 and TRBJ1-1, the CDR3 gives the full variable domain: NAGVMQNPRHLVRRRGQEARLRCSPMKGHSHVYWYRQLPEEGLKFMVYLQKENIIDESGMPKERFSAEFPKEGPSILRIQQVVRGDSAAYFCASSSTGGATEAFFGQGTRLTVV.